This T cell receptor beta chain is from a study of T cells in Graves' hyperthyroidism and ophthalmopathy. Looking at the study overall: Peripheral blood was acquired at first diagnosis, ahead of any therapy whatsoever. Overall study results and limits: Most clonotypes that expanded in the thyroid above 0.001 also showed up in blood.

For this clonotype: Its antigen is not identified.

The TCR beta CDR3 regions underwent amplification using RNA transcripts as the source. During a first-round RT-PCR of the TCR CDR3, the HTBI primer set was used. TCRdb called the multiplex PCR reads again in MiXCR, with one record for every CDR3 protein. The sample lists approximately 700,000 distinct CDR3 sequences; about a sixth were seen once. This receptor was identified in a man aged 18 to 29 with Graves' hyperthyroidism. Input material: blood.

CDR3 DNA sequence: TGTGCCAGTAGTACCCGGGACCAGGAAAACATTCAGTACTTC. It is translated as CASSTRDQENIQYF. The chain has TRBV19 and TRBJ2-4; D is perhaps TRBD1 or TRBD2 (5 bases each). The V gene lost 4 bases and the J gene lost 5 bases, with 12 bases spanning the gap. This CDR3 has 14 amino acids. CDR1 is LNHDA, CDR2 SQIVND, per germline (reference sequence).